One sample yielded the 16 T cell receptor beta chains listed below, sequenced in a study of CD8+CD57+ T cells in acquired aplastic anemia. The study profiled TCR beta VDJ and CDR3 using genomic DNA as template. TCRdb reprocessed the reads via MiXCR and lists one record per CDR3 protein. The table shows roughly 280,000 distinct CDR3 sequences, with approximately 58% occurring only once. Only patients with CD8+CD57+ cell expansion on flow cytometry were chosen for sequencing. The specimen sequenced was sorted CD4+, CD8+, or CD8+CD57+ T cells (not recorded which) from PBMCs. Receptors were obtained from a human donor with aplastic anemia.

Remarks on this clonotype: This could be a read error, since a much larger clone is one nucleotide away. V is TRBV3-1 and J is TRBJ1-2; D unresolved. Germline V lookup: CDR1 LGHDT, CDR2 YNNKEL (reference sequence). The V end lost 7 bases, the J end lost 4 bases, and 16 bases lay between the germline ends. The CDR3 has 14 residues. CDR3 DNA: TGTGCCAGCAACCCAACGTGGCCCCTCTATGGCTACACCTTC. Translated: CASNPTWPLYGYTF.

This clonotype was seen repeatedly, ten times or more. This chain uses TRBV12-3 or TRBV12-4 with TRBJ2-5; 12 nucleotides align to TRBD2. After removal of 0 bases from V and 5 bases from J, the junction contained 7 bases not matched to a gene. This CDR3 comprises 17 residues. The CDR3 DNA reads TGTGCCAGCAGTTTAGCGCAGACTAGCGGGGGAGGTGAGACCCAGTACTTC. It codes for CASSLAQTSGGGETQYF.

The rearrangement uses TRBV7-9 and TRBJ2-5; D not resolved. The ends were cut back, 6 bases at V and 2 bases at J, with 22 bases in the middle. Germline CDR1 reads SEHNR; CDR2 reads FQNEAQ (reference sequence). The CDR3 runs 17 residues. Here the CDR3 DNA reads TGTGCCAGCAGTCGCCAGCCCTTCAAGCTGATGCAAGAGACCCAGTACTTC. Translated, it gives CASSRQPFKLMQETQYF.

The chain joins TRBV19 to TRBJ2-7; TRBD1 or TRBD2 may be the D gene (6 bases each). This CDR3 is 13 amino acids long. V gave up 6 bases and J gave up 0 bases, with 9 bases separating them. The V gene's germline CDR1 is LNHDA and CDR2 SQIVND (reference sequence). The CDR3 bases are TGTGCCAGTAGAGGGGGGCTCTCCTACGAGCAGTACTTC. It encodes CASRGGLSYEQYF.

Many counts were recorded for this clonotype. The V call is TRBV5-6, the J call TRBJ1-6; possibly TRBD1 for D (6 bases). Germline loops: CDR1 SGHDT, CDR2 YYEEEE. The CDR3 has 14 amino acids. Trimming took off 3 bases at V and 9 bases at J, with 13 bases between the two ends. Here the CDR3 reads CASSWGPGSSPLHF. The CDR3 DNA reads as TGTGCCAGCAGCTGGGGGCCGGGTAGTTCACCCCTCCACTTT.

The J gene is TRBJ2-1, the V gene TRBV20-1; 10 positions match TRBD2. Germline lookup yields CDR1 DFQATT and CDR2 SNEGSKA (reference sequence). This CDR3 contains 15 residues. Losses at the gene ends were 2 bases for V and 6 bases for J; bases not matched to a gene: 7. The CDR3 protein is CSARLAGVRGNEQFF. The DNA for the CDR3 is TGCAGTGCTAGACTAGCGGGAGTGCGAGGCAATGAGCAGTTCTTC.

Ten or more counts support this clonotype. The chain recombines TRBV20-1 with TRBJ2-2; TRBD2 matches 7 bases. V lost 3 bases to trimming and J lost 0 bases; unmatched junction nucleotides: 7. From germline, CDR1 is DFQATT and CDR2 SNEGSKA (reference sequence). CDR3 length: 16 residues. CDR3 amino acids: CSASPLGGTNTGELFF. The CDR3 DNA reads TGCAGTGCTAGTCCCTTGGGGGGGACGAACACCGGGGAGCTGTTTTTT.

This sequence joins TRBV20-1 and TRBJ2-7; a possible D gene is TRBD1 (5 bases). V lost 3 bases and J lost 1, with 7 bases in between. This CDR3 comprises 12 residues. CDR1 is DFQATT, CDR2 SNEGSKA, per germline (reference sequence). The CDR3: CSARDMSYEQYF. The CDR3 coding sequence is TGCAGTGCTAGGGACATGTCCTACGAGCAGTACTTC.

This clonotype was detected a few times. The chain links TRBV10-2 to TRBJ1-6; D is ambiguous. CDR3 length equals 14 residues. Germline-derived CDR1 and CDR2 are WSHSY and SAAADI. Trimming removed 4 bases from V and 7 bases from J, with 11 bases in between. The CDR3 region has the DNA TGCGCCAGCAGTGTCGGCCCGTGGAATTCACCCCTCCACTTT. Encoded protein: CASSVGPWNSPLHF.

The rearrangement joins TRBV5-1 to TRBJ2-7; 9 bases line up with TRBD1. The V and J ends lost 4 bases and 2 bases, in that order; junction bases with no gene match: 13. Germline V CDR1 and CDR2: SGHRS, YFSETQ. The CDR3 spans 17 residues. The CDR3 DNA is TGCGCCAGCAGCCCATGGGGCACCGGACAGGGGACCTACGAGCAGTACTTC. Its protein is CASSPWGTGQGTYEQYF. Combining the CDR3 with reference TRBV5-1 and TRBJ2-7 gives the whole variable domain KAGVTQTPRYLIKTRGQQVTLSCSPISGHRSVSWYQQTPGQGLQFLFEYFSETQRNKGNFPGRFSGRQFSNSRSEMNVSTLELGDSALYLCASSPWGTGQGTYEQYFGPGTRLTVT.

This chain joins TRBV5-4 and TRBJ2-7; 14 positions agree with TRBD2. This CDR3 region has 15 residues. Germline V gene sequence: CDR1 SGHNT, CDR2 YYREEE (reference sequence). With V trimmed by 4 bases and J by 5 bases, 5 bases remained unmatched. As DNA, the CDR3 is TGTGCCAGCAGCCAGGGACTAGCGGGGGCCAACGAGCAGTACTTC. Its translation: CASSQGLAGANEQYF.

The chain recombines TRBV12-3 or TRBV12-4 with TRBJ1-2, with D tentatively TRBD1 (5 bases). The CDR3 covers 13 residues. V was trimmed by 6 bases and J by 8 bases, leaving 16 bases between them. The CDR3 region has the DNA TGTGCCAGCAGCGGGACTCCCACTATGGGCTACACCTTC. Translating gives CASSGTPTMGYTF.

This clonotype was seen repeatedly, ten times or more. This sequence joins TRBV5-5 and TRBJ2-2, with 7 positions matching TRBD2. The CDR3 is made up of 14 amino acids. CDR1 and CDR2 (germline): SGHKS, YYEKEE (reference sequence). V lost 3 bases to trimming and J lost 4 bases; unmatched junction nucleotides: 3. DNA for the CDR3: TGTGCCAGCAGCTGGGGGGGGGGCACCGGGGAGCTGTTTTTT. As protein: CASSWGGGTGELFF.

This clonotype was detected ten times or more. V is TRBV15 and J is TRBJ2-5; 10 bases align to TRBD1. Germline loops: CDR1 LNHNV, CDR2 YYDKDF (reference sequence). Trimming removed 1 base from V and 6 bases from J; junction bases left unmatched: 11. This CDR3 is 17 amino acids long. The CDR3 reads CATSRAASGQGSQTQYF. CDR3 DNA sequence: TGTGCCACCAGCAGAGCTGCCTCGGGACAGGGGTCGCAGACCCAGTACTTC.

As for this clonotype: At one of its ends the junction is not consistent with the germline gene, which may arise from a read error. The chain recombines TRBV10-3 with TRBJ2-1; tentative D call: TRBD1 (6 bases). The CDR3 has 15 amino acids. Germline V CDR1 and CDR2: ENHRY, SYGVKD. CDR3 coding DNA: TGTGCCATCAGTGCCGGACAGCGGTCCCACAATGAGCAGCTCTTC. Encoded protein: CAISAGQRSHNEQLF.

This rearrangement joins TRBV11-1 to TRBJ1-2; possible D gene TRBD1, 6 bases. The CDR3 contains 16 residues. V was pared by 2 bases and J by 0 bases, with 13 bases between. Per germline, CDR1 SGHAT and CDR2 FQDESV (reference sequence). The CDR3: CASSLLTGTPNYGYTF. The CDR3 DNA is TGTGCCAGCAGCTTACTAACCGGGACACCTAACTATGGCTACACCTTC. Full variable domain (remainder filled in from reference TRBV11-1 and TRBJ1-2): EAEVAQSPRYKITEKSQAVAFWCDPISGHATLYWYRQILGQGPELLVQFQDESVVDDSQLPKDRFSAERLKGVDSTLKIQPAELGDSAMYLCASSLLTGTPNYGYTFGSGTRLTVV.